Included here is one TCR beta chain sequence, with context. The sample belongs to a study of blood T cell repertoires in COVID-19. Produced via immunoSEQ multiplex PCR; TCRdb's table is partial and in-frame only. The sample consists of fewer than 250,000 clones, 88% of them appearing once. The germline V gene has CDR1 KGHSH and CDR2 LQKENI. With 4 bases removed from V and 2 bases from J, the gap between germline ends came to 9 bases. The length of the CDR3 is 14 residues. V usage is TRBV18 and J usage is TRBJ1-3; tentatively, D is TRBD1 (6 bases). The specimen was peripheral blood. This sequence originates from a man aged 30-40 years with acute or convalescent COVID-19. The chain's CDR3 is CASSLQGPGNTIYF. CDR3 nucleotides: TGTGCCAGCTCACTACAGGGTCCTGGAAACACCATATATTTT. Combining the CDR3 with reference TRBV18 and TRBJ1-3 gives the whole variable domain NAGVMQNPRHLVRRRGQEARLRCSPMKGHSHVYWYRQLPEEGLKFMVYLQKENIIDESGMPKERFSAEFPKEGPSILRIQQVVRGDSAAYFCASSLQGPGNTIYFGEGSWLTVV.